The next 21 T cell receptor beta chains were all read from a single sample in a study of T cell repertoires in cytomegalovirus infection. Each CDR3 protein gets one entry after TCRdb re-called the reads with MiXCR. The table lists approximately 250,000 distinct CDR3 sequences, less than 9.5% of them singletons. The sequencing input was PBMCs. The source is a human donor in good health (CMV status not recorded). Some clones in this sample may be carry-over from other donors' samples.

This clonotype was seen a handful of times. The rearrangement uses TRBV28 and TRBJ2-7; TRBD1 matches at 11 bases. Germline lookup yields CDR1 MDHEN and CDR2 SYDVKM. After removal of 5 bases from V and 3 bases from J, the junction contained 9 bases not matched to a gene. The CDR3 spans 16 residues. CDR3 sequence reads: CASSQRVGTGGYEQYF. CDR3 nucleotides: TGTGCCAGCAGTCAGAGAGTCGGGACAGGGGGCTACGAGCAGTACTTC.

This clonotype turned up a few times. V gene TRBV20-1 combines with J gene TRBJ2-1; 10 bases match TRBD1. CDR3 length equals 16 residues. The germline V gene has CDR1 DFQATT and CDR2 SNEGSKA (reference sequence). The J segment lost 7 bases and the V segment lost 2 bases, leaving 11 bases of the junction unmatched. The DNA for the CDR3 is TGCAGTGCTAGAAAAGCGACAGGGGGCAGGCAGAATGAGCAGTTCTTC. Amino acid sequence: CSARKATGGRQNEQFF.

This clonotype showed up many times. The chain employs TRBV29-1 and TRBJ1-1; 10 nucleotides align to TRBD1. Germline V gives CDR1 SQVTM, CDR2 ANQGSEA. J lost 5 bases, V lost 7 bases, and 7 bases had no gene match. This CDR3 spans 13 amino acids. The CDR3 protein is CSGRQGAWTEAFF. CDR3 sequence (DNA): TGCAGCGGGCGACAGGGGGCTTGGACTGAAGCTTTCTTT.

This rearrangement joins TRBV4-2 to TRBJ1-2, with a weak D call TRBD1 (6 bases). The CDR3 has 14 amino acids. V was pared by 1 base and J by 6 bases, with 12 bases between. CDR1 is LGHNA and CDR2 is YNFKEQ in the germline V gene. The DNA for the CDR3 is TGTGCCAGCAGCCAAGGGGGGGCCGGGGATGGCTACACCTTC. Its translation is CASSQGGAGDGYTF.

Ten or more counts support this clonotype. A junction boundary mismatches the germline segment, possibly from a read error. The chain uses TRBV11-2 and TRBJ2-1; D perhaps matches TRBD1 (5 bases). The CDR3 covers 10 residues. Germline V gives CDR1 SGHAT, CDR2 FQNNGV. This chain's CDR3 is CASSRGAMVF. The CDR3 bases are TGTGCCAGCAGCCGTGGGGCTATGGTATTC. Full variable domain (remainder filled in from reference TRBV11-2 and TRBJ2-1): EAGVAQSPRYKIIEKRQSVAFWCNPISGHATLYWYQQILGQGPKLLIQFQNNGVVDDSQLPKDRFSAERLKGVDSTLKIQPAKLEDSAVYLCASSRGAMVFGPGTRLTVL.

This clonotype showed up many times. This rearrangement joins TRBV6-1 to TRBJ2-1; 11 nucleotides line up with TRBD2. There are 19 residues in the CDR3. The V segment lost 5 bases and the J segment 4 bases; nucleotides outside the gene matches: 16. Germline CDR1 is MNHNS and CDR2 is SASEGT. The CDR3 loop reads CASSQTGSASGRQYNEQFF. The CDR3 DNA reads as TGTGCCAGCAGTCAAACAGGCAGCGCTAGCGGGAGGCAATACAATGAGCAGTTCTTC.

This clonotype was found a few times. CDR3 sequence (DNA): TGTGCCAGCAGTGAAGCGCTTCGGGGACAGGGTTACGAGCAGTACTTC. It translates to CASSEALRGQGYEQYF. The chain carries TRBV2 and TRBJ2-7; 9 nucleotides match TRBD1. CDR3 length: 16 amino acids. Trimming cost V 0 bases and J 4 bases; bases outside gene matches: 7. The germline CDR1 and CDR2 sequences are SNHLY and FYNNEI.

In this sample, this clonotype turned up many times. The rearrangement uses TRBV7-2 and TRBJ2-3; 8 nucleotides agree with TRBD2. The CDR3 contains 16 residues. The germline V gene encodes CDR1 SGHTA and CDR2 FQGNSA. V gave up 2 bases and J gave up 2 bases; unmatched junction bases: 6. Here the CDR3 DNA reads TGTGCCAGCAGCTTAAGGGCTAGCGGGCACACAGATACGCAGTATTTT. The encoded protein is CASSLRASGHTDTQYF.

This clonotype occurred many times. CDR3 DNA: TGTGCCAGCAGCTTAGGTCCGGGCATGAACACTGAAGCTTTCTTT. This encodes CASSLGPGMNTEAFF. V and J are TRBV7-2 and TRBJ1-1; no clear D. The CDR3 length is 15 residues. Germline CDR1 is SGHTA and CDR2 is FQGNSA. Deletions cut 1 base from V and 0 bases from J, with 9 bases between.

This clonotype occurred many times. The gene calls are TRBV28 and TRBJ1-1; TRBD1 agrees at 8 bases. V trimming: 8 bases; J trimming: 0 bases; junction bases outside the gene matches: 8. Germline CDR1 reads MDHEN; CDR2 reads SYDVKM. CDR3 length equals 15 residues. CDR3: CASRPGTGMNTEAFF. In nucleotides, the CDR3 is TGTGCCAGCCGACCAGGGACAGGCATGAACACTGAAGCTTTCTTT.

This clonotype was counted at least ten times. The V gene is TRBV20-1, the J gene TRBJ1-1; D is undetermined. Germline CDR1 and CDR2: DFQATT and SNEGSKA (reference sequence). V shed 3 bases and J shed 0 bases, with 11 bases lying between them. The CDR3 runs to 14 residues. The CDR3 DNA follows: TGCAGTGCTAGTAGACTCGGGGTGAACACTGAAGCTTTCTTT. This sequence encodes CSASRLGVNTEAFF.

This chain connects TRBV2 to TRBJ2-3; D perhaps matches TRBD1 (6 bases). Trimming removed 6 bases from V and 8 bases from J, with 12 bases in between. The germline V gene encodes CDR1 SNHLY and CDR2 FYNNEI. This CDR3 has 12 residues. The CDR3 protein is CASRDSFGTQYF. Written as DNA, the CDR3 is TGTGCCAGCAGGGACAGTTTTGGTACGCAGTATTTT.

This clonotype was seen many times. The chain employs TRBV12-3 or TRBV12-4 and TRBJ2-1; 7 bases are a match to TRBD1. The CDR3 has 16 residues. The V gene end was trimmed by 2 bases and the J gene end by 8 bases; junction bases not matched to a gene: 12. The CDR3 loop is CASSLLGGRLFDEQFF. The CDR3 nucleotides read TGTGCCAGCAGTTTACTAGGGGGCAGGCTATTCGATGAGCAGTTCTTC.

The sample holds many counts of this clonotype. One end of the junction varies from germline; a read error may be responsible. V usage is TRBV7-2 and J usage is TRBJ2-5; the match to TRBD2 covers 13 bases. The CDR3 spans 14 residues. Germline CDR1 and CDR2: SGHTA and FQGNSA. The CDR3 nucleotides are TGTGCCAGCAGCGGCCGGACTAGCGGGGGCCCCGGTGACTTC. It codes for CASSGRTSGGPGDF.

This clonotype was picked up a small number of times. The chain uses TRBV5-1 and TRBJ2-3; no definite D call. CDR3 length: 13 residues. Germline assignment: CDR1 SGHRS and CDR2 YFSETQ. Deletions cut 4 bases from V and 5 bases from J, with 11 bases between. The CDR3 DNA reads TGCGCCAGCAGCGTGAAGGACCGAGATACGCAGTATTTT. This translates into CASSVKDRDTQYF.

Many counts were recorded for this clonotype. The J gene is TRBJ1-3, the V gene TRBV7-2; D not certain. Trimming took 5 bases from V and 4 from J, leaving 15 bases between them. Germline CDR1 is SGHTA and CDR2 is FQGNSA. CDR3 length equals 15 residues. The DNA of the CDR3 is TGTGCCAGCAGCCCGGAGTCGGGCTCGGGAAACACCATATATTTT. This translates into CASSPESGSGNTIYF.

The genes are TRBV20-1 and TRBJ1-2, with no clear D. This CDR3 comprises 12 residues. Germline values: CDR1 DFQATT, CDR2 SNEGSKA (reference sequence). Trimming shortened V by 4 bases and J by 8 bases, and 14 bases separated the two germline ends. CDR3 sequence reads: CSATTPTGGYTF. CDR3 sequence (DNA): TGCAGTGCTACAACCCCCACGGGCGGCTACACCTTC.

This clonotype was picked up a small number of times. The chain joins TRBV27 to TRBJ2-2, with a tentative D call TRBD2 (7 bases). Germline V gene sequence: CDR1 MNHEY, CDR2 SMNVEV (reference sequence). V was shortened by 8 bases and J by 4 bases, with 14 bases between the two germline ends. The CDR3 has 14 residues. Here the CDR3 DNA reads TGTGCCAGCCATAGGGGGGGGGCCACCGGGGAGCTGTTTTTT. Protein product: CASHRGGATGELFF.

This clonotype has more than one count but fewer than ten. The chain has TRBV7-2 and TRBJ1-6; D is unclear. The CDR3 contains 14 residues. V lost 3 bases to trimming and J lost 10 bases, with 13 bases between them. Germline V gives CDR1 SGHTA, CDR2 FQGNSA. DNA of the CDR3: TGTGCCAGCAGCTTCGGTGGCGTTCTGTCACCCCTCCACTTT. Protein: CASSFGGVLSPLHF.

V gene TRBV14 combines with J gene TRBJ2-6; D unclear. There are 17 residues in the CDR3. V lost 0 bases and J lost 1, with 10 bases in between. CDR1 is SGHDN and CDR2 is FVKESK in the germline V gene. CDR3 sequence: CASSQELWQSGANVLTF. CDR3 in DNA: TGTGCCAGCAGCCAAGAATTGTGGCAGTCTGGGGCCAACGTCCTGACTTTC. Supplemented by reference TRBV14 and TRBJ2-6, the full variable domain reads EAGVTQFPSHSVIEKGQTVTLRCDPISGHDNLYWYRRVMGKEIKFLLHFVKESKQDESGMPNNRFLAERTGGTYSTLKVQPAELEDSGVYFCASSQELWQSGANVLTFGAGSRLTVL.

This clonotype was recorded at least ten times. As DNA, the CDR3 is TGTGCCAGCAGACGCTCGGTTGGAGGGGCCAACGTCCTGACTTTC. Translated, it gives CASRRSVGGANVLTF. The chain has TRBV5-6 and TRBJ2-6; D unresolved. CDR1 and CDR2 from the germline V gene are SGHDT and YYEEEE. The CDR3 sequence is 15 residues long. Trimming shortened V by 5 bases and J by 4 bases, and 13 bases separated the two germline ends.